This T cell receptor beta chain is from a study of early T cells in non-severe SARS-CoV-2 infection. Study-wide context: Sequencing of unsorted whole blood was done on bulk RNA, leaving chains unpaired.

The TCR library protocol attached unique molecular identifiers to the individual cDNA molecules. Via MiXCR, TCRdb re-called the 5' RACE reads, giving one row per CDR3 protein. The sample lists approximately 32,000 distinct CDR3 sequences; around 4.1% were seen once. This clonotype was seen at least ten times. Trimming cost V 5 bases and J 7 bases; bases outside gene matches: 10. The CDR3 has 15 amino acids. The V gene's germline CDR1 is DFQATT and CDR2 SNEGSKA (reference sequence). The receptor was derived from an adult who was a healthcare worker with PCR-confirmed SARS-CoV-2 infection or an uninfected control (not recorded which). The chain uses TRBV20-1 and TRBJ2-1, with TRBD1 matching 11 bases. Sequencing was carried out using whole blood. CDR3 residues: CSASHGTGGRNEQFF. CDR3 bases: TGCAGTGCTTCGCATGGGACAGGGGGAAGAAATGAGCAGTTCTTC.